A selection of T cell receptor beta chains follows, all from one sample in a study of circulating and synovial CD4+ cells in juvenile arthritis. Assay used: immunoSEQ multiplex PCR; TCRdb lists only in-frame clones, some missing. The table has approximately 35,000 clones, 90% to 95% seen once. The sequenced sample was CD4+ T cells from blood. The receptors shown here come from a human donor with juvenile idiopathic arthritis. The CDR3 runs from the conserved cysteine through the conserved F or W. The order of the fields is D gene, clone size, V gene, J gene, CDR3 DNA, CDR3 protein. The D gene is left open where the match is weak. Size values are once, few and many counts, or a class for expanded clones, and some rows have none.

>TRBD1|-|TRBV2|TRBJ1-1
TGTGCCAGCGGAACAGGGGCGCAAGTTGAAGCTTTCTTT
CASGTGAQVEAFF
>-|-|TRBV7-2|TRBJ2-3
TGTGCCAGCAGCTTAGCGTTCCGGGTTACGCAGTATTTT
CASSLAFRVTQYF
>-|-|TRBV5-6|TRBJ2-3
TGTGCCAGCAGCCGCTACAGCGGAGGCACAGATACGCAGTATTTT
CASSRYSGGTDTQYF
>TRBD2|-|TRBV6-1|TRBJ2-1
TGTGCCAGCAGAGCTAGCGGGGGGTATATTAATGAGCAGTTCTTC
CASRASGGYINEQFF
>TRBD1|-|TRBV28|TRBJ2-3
TGTGCCAGCAGTTCGGGACAGAGTTTCACAGATACGCAGTATTTT
CASSSGQSFTDTQYF
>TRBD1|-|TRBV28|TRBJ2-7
TGTGCCAGCAGTCCAGGACAGGGGTCCTACGAGCAGTACTTC
CASSPGQGSYEQYF
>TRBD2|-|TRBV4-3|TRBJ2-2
TGCGCCAGCAGCCAAGCGGGAGGGCCGAACACCGGGGAGCTGTTTTTT
CASSQAGGPNTGELFF
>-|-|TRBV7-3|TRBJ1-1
TGTGCCAGCAGCTTACTGGGCGACAACACTGAAGCTTTCTTT
CASSLLGDNTEAFF
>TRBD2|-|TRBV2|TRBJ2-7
TGTGCCAGCAGTTGGAGCGGGATCACCTCCCGCGAGCAGTACTTC
CASSWSGITSREQYF
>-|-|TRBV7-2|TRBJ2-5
TGTGCCAGCAGCTTAGGGAGGGCCGGAGAGACCCAGTACTTC
CASSLGRAGETQYF
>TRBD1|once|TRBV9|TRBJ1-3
TGTGCCAGCAGCGATTTAGGGGATAGTTGGGACAGGGGCCTCGGAAACACCATATATTTT
CASSDLGDSWDRGLGNTIYF
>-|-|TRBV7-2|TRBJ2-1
TGTGCCAGCAGCTCGGAGGTCGCGGGCCCCTACAATGAGCAGTTCTTC
CASSSEVAGPYNEQFF
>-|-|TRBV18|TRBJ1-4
TGTGCCAGCTCAATCTCTGAAAAACTGTTTTTT
CASSISEKLFF
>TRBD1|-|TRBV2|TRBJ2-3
TGTGCCAGCAGGACAGGGGAAGGGACAGATACGCAGTATTTT
CASRTGEGTDTQYF
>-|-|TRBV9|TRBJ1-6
TGTGCCAGCAGCTCGCGAGACGGGGGGAGTTCACCCCTCCACTTT
CASSSRDGGSSPLHF
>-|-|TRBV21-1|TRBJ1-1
TGTGCCAGCAGCAAAGCTTTGACCCGGGACACTAAGAACACTGAAGCTTTCTTT
CASSKALTRDTKNTEAFF
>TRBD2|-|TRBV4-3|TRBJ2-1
TGCGCCAGCAGCCAGGGACTAGGGGTATACAATGAGCAGTTCTTC
CASSQGLGVYNEQFF
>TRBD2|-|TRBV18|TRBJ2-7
TGTGCCAGCTCACCACGGGAACTAGGGACTAGCGGGGGCTACGAGCAGTACTTC
CASSPRELGTSGGYEQYF
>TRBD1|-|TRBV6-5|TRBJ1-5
TGTGCCAGCGGGGCAGGGGGAAATCAGCCCCAGCATTTT
CASGAGGNQPQHF
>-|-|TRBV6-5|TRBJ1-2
TGTGCCAGCAGTTACAAGGGGCAGCTAGCTAACTATGGCTACACCTTC
CASSYKGQLANYGYTF
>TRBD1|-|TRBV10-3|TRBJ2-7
TGTGCCATGGGGGGACAGGGTAGCTCCTACGAGCAGTACTTC
CAMGGQGSSYEQYF
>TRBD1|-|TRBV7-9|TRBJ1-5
TGTGCCAGCAGCTTAGGGACAGGGGATTTCAATCAGCCCCAGCATTTT
CASSLGTGDFNQPQHF
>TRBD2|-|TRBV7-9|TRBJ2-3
TGTGCCAGCAGCCGTCGGGACTACACAGATACGCAGTATTTT
CASSRRDYTDTQYF
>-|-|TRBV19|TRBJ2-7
TGTGCCAGTAGTAGAGAATATGGGGCATACGAGCAGTACTTC
CASSREYGAYEQYF
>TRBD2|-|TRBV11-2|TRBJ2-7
TGTGCCAGCAGCCCGCGGACTAGCGGGGGGCGGGGGGAGCAGTACTTC
CASSPRTSGGRGEQYF
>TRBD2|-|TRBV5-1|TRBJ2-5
TGCGCCAGCAGCTTGGGTGTAGCGGGAGCGGTGGAGACCCAGTACTTC
CASSLGVAGAVETQYF
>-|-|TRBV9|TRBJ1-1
TGTGCCAGCAGCCCGTTTAGAGACACTGAAGCTTTCTTT
CASSPFRDTEAFF
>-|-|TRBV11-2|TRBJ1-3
TGTGCCAGCAGCTTAAGCGTACTTAGCTCTGGAAACACCATATATTTT
CASSLSVLSSGNTIYF
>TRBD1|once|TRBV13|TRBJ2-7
TGTGCCAGCAGCACAAATACCGGGACAGCTTTACGGGAGCAGTACTTC
CASSTNTGTALREQYF
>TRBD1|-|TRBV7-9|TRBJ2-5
TGTGCCAGCAGCCCCCACGAAAGGACAGGGGGCGTAGGGAAGGGGACCCAGTACTTC
CASSPHERTGGVGKGTQYF
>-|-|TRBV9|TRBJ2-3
TGTGCCAGCAGCGAGACATTCGGATCAGATACGCAGTATTTT
CASSETFGSDTQYF
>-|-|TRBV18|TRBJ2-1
TGTGCCAGCTCACCACGGCCCTACAATGAGCAGTTCTTC
CASSPRPYNEQFF
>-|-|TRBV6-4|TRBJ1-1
TGTGCCAGCAGCCCCTGGGGACATAATAACACTGAAGCTTTCTTT
CASSPWGHNNTEAFF
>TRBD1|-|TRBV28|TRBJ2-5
TGTGCCAGCAGACTGACAGGGACCGAGACCCAGTACTTC
CASRLTGTETQYF
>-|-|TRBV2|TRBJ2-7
TGTGCCAGCAGTGATGCGGTTTGGGTCTACGAGCAGTACTTC
CASSDAVWVYEQYF
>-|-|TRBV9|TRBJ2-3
TGTGCCAGCAGCGTAGCTGGGACAAACAAGGGCACAGATACGCAGTATTTT
CASSVAGTNKGTDTQYF
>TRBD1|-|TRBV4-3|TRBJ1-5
TGCGCCAGCAGCCAGACGTGGACAGGGAATCAGCCCCAGCATTTT
CASSQTWTGNQPQHF
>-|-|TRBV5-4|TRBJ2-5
TGTGCCAGCAGCTTGGTTAGTCGGGAGCCCCTCCAAGAGACCCAGTACTTC
CASSLVSREPLQETQYF
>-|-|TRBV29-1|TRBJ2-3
TGCAGCACGACGGGGAAATCCGACACAGATACGCAGTATTTT
CSTTGKSDTDTQYF